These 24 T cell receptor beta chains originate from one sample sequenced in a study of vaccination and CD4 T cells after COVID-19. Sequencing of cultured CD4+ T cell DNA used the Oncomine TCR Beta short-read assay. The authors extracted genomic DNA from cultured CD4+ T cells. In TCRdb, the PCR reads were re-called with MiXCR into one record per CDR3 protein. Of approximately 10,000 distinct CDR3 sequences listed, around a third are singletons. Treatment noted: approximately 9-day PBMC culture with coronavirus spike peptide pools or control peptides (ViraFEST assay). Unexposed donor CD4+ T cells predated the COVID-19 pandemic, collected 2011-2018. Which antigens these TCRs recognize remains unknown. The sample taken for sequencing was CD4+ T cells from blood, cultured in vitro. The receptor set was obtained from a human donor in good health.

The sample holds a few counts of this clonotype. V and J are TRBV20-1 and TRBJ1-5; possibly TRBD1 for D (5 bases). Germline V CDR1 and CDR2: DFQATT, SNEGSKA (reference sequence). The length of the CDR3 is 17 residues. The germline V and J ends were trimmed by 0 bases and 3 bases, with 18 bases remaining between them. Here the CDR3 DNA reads TGCAGTGCTAGAGACCACAGGTCCGGAGGGGTCAATCAGCCCCAGCATTTT. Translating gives CSARDHRSGGVNQPQHF.

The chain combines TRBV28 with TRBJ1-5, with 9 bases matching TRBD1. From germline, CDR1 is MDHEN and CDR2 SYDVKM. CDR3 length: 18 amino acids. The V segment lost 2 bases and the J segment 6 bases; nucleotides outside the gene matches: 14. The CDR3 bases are TGTGCCAGCAGTTTAAGTTTTACACGGACAGGGGTGTCTCAGCCCCAGCATTTT. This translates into CASSLSFTRTGVSQPQHF.

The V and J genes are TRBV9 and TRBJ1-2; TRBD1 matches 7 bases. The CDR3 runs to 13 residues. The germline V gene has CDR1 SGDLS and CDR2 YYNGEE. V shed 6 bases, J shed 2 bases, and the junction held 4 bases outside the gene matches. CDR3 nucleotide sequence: TGTGCCAGCACTGCGACAGGGAACTATGGCTACACCTTC. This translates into CASTATGNYGYTF.

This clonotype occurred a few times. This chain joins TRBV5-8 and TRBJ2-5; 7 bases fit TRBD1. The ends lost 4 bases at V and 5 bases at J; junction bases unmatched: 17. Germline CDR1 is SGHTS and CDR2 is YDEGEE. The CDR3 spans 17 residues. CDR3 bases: TGTGCCAGCAGCAAGGAAGGTTTCAGGGGGACGGGGGAGACCCAGTACTTC. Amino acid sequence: CASSKEGFRGTGETQYF.

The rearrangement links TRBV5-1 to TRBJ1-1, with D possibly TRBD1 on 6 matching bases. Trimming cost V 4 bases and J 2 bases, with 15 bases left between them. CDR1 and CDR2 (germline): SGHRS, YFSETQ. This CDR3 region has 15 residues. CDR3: CASSDVRGGNTEAFF. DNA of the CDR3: TGCGCCAGCAGCGACGTACGAGGGGGAAACACTGAAGCTTTCTTT. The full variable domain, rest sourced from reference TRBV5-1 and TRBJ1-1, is KAGVTQTPRYLIKTRGQQVTLSCSPISGHRSVSWYQQTPGQGLQFLFEYFSETQRNKGNFPGRFSGRQFSNSRSEMNVSTLELGDSALYLCASSDVRGGNTEAFFGQGTRLTVV.

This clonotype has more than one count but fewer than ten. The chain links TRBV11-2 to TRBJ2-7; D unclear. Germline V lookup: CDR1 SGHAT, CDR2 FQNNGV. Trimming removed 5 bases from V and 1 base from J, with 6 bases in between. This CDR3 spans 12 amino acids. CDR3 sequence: CASSRPSYEQYF. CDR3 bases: TGTGCCAGCAGCCGACCGTCCTACGAGCAGTACTTC.

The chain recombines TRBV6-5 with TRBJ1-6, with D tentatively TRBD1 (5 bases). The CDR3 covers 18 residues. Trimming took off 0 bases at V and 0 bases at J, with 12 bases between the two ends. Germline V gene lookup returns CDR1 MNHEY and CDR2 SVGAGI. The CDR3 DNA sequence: TGTGCCAGCAGTTACTCACGGCGGGGGAGCTCCTATAATTCACCCCTCCACTTT. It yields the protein CASSYSRRGSSYNSPLHF.

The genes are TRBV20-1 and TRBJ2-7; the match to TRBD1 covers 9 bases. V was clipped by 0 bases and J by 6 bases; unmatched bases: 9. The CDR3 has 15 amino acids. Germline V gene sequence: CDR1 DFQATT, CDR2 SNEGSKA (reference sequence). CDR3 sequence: CSAREGDRESGEQYF. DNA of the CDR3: TGCAGTGCTAGAGAGGGGGACAGGGAGTCGGGCGAGCAGTACTTC.

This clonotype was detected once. CDR3 nucleotide sequence: TGCGCCAGCAGCAGTGGGCATAACTATGGCTACACCTTC. Protein: CASSSGHNYGYTF. The V and J genes are TRBV5-1 and TRBJ1-2; D not certain. Germline V lookup: CDR1 SGHRS, CDR2 YFSETQ. Between the trimmed V and J ends, which lost 4 bases and 1 base, there was a span of 8 bases. The CDR3 length is 13 residues. The full variable domain, rest sourced from reference TRBV5-1 and TRBJ1-2, is KAGVTQTPRYLIKTRGQQVTLSCSPISGHRSVSWYQQTPGQGLQFLFEYFSETQRNKGNFPGRFSGRQFSNSRSEMNVSTLELGDSALYLCASSSGHNYGYTFGSGTRLTVV.

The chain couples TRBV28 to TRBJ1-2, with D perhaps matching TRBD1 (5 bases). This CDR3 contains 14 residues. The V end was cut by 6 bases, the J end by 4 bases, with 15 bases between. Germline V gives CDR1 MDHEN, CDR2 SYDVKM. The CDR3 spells CASRSGQGTYGYTF. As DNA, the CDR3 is TGTGCCAGCAGATCTGGGCAGGGAACCTATGGCTACACCTTC.

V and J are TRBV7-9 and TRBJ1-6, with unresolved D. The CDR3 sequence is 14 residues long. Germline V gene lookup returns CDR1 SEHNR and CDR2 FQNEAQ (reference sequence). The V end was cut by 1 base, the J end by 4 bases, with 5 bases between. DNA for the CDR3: TGTGCCAGCAGCTTAGAACAGTATAATTCACCCCTCCACTTT. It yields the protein CASSLEQYNSPLHF.

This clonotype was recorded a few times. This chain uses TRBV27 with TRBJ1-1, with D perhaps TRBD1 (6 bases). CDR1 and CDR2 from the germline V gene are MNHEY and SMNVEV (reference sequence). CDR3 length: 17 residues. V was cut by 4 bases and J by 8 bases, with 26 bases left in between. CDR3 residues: CASSSLAQGSTRLEAFF. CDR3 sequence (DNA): TGTGCCAGCAGTTCATTAGCCCAGGGGTCGACCCGTTTGGAAGCTTTCTTT.

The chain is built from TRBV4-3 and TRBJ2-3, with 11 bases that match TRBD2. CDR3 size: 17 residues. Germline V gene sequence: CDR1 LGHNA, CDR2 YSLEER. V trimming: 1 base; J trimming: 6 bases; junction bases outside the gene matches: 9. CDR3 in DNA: TGCGCCAGCAGCCAAGGACCCCTTCGGACTAGCGGGGATACGCAGTATTTT. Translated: CASSQGPLRTSGDTQYF.

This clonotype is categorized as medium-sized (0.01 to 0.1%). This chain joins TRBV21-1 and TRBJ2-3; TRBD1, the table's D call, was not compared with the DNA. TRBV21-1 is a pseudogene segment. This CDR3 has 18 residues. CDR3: CASSKAEPRTGKADTQYF. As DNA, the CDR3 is TGTGCCAGCAGCAAAGCGGAGCCGAGGACAGGGAAAGCAGATACGCAGTATTTT.

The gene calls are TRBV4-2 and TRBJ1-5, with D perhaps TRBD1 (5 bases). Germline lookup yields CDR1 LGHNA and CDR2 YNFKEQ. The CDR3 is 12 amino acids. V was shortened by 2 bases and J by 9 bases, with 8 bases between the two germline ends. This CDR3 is CASSQPTGPQHF. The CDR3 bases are TGTGCCAGCAGCCAACCTACAGGGCCCCAGCATTTT.

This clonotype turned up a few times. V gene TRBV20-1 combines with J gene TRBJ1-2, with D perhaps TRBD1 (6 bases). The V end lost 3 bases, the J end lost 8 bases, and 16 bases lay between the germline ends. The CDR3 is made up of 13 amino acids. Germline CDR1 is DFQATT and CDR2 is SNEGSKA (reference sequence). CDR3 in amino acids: CSASSTGSLGYTF. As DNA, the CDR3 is TGCAGTGCTAGCTCGACAGGATCGCTCGGCTACACCTTC.

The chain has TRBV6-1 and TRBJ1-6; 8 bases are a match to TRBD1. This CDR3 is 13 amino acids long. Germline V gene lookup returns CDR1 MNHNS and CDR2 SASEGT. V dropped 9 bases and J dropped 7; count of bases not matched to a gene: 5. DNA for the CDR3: TGTGCCAGGGGGACAGGTGGAAATTCACCCCTCCACTTT. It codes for CARGTGGNSPLHF.

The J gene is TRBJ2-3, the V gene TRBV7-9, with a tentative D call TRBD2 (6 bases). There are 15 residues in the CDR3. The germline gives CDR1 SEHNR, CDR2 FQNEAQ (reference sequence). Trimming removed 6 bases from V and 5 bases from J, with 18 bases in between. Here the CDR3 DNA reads TGTGCCAGCAGGTCCCTAGCGTATTCTGGAGATACGCAGTATTTT. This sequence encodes CASRSLAYSGDTQYF.

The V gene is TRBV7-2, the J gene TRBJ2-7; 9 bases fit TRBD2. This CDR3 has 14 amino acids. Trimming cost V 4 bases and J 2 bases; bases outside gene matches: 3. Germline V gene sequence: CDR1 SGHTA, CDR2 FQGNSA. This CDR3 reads CASSSLAGTYEQYF. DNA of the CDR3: TGTGCCAGCAGCTCTCTAGCGGGAACCTACGAGCAGTACTTC.

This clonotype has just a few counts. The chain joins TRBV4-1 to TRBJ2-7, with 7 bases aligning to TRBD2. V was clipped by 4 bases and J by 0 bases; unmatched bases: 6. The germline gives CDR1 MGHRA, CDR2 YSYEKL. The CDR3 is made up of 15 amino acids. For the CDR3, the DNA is TGCGCCAGCAGCCCCGGGGGACTACACTCCTACGAGCAGTACTTC. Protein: CASSPGGLHSYEQYF.

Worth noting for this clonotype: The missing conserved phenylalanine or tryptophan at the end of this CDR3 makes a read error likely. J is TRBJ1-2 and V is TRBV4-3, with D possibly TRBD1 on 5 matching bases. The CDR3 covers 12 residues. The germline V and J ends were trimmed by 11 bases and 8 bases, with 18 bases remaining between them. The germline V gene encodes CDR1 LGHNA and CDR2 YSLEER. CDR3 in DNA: TGCGCCGGCGGGACGGCCGGCGGAGGCTACACCCTC. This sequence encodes CAGGTAGGGYTL.

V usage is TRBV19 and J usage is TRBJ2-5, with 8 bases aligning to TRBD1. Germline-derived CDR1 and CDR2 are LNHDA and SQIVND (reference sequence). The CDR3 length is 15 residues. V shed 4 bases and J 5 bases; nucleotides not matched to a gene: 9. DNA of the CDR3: TGTGCCAGTAGTAGCCGACAGGGGCCCTGGGAGACCCAGTACTTC. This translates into CASSSRQGPWETQYF. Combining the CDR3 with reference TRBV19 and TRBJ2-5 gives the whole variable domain DGGITQSPKYLFRKEGQNVTLSCEQNLNHDAMYWYRQDPGQGLRLIYYSQIVNDFQKGDIAEGYSVSREKKESFPLTVTSAQKNPTAFYLCASSSRQGPWETQYFGPGTRLLVL.

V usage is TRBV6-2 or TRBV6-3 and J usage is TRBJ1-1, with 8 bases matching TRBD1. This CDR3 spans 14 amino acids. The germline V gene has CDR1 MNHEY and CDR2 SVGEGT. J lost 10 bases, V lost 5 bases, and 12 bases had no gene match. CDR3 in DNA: TGTGCCAGCAGTAACGGACAGGGCCTCGTGGGAGCTTTCTTT. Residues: CASSNGQGLVGAFF.

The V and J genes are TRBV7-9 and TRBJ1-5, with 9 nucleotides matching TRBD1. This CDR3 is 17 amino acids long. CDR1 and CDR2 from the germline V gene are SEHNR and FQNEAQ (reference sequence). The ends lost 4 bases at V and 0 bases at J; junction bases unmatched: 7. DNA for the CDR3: TGTGCCAGCAGCTCCTTGACAGGGGGATATAGCAATCAGCCCCAGCATTTT. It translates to CASSSLTGGYSNQPQHF. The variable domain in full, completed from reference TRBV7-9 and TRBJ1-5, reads DTGVSQNPRHKITKRGQNVTFRCDPISEHNRLYWYRQTLGQGPEFLTYFQNEAQLEKSRLLSDRFSAERPKGSFSTLEIQRTEQGDSAMYLCASSSLTGGYSNQPQHFGDGTRLSIL.